There are a few counts of the clone carrying this TCR beta chain. This sample is part of a study of patients and donors after allogeneic stem cell transplantation. From the RT-PCR reads, TCRdb called clonotypes with MiXCR, one entry per CDR3 protein. The table includes about 960,000 distinct CDR3 sequences, about a sixth detected once. The CDR3 runs to 11 residues. From germline, CDR1 is MNHEY and CDR2 SVGAGI. V was pared by 6 bases and J by 2 bases, with 4 bases between. The genes are TRBV6-5 and TRBJ2-5; D unresolved. The receptor comes from a human donor who was either an allogeneic HSCT recipient or a stem cell or donor lymphocyte infusion donor (not recorded which). It is not recorded whose cells these are; they may come from a transplant donor. The sequenced sample consisted of blood, either unsorted or a sorted T cell fraction (not recorded which). For the CDR3, the DNA is TGTGCCAGCAGGGTGCAAGAGACCCAGTACTTC. Its translation is CASRVQETQYF.